This entry lists 17 T cell receptor beta chains sequenced from one sample in a study of beta chain features in type 1 diabetes. Since all of the isolated RNA was reverse transcribed, expressed TCRB transcripts were what got sequenced. TCRdb's copy holds only in-frame clones and misses some; the assay was immunoSEQ multiplex PCR. This sample carries about 330,000 clones, approximately 10% of them seen once, and the ten largest clones take about 0.015%. Sequencing was done on a sample of naive CD4+ T cells from blood. Receptor source: a woman between 25 and 40 years old in good health.

This sequence joins TRBV12-5 and TRBJ2-5; D is unclear. Trimming removed 6 bases from V and 0 bases from J, with 5 bases in between. The germline V gene has CDR1 LGHNT and CDR2 FRNRAP. The CDR3 contains 12 residues. The CDR3 protein is CASGLDQETQYF. CDR3 DNA: TGTGCTAGTGGCTTAGACCAAGAGACCCAGTACTTC.

This chain connects TRBV7-8 to TRBJ2-7, with 10 nucleotides matching TRBD2. Unmatched junction bases numbered 14, after V lost 5 bases and J lost 7 bases. This CDR3 has 16 amino acids. The germline CDR1 and CDR2 sequences are SGHVS and FQNEAQ. DNA for the CDR3: TGTGCCAGCAGCATCAGACTAGCGGGTCCTATGATGGAGCAGTACTTC. Translation: CASSIRLAGPMMEQYF.

V and J are TRBV7-2 and TRBJ2-7, with 8 nucleotides matching TRBD2. The CDR3 runs to 16 residues. The J segment lost 5 bases and the V segment lost 1 base, leaving 10 bases of the junction unmatched. Germline assignment: CDR1 SGHTA and CDR2 FQGNSA. Written as DNA, the CDR3 is TGTGCCAGCAGCTTAGTTCGGGCTAGCGGGTTCGACGAGCAGTACTTC. The encoded protein is CASSLVRASGFDEQYF.

In the case of this clone: One junction end does not reproduce the germline sequence, and a read error may be involved. The rearrangement links TRBV19 to TRBJ1-2; D may be TRBD1 (6 bases). Germline loops: CDR1 LNHDA, CDR2 SQIVND (reference sequence). The CDR3 spans 13 residues. This CDR3 is CAIRDNYNYGYTF. For the CDR3, the DNA is TGCGCCATACGGGACAATTATAACTATGGCTACACCTTC.

This clone was recorded a few times. In DNA, the CDR3 is TGTGCCAGCCAATCAGTCGGGGGCTACGAGCAGTACTTC. It encodes CASQSVGGYEQYF. V usage is TRBV6-5 and J usage is TRBJ2-7; TRBD2 is a possible D gene (6 bases). V lost 8 bases and J 3 bases, leaving 14 bases between the germline ends. The CDR3 runs to 13 residues. The germline CDR1 and CDR2 sequences are MNHEY and SVGAGI.

The chain combines TRBV13 with TRBJ2-1, with D possibly being TRBD2 (6 bases). The V end lost 6 bases, the J end lost 2 bases, and 23 bases lay between the germline ends. This CDR3 is built from 18 residues. Per the germline V gene, CDR1 is PRHDT and CDR2 is FYEKMQ (reference sequence). CDR3 DNA: TGTGCCAGCAGTCCACTTTGGGTTAGGACTACTACCTACAATGAGCAGTTCTTC. Translation: CASSPLWVRTTTYNEQFF.

The V call is TRBV15, the J call TRBJ2-7; no firm D call. Germline-derived CDR1 and CDR2 are LNHNV and YYDKDF (reference sequence). The CDR3 covers 15 residues. The germline V and J ends were trimmed by 1 base and 2 bases, with 12 bases remaining between them. The CDR3 loop is CATSRGNADPYEQYF. In DNA, the CDR3 is TGTGCCACCAGCAGAGGAAACGCGGATCCCTACGAGCAGTACTTC. The complete variable domain, with remaining parts taken from reference TRBV15 and TRBJ2-7, reads DAMVIQNPRYQVTQFGKPVTLSCSQTLNHNVMYWYQQKSSQAPKLLFHYYDKDFNNEADTPDNFQSRRPNTSFCFLDIRSPGLGDTAMYLCATSRGNADPYEQYFGPGTRLTVT.

The chain links TRBV21-1 to TRBJ2-1; TRBD2 is the table's D call, not checked against the DNA. TRBV21-1 is reported as a pseudogene. This CDR3 has 18 amino acids. This CDR3 is CASSTPGASGNPDNEQFF. CDR3 DNA sequence: TGTGCCAGCAGCACTCCGGGAGCTAGCGGGAATCCGGACAATGAGCAGTTCTTC.

V usage is TRBV9 and J usage is TRBJ1-4; D call uncertain. V gave up 0 bases and J gave up 5 bases, with 11 bases separating them. CDR3 length equals 15 residues. Germline V gene sequence: CDR1 SGDLS, CDR2 YYNGEE. CDR3 protein: CASSVGGGGNEKLFF. CDR3 nucleotide sequence: TGTGCCAGCAGCGTAGGAGGAGGAGGGAATGAAAAACTGTTTTTT. The full variable domain, with the rest looked up from reference TRBV9 and TRBJ1-4, is DSGVTQTPKHLITATGQRVTLRCSPRSGDLSVYWYQQSLDQGLQFLIQYYNGEERAKGNILERFSAQQFPDLHSELNLSSLELGDSALYFCASSVGGGGNEKLFFGSGTQLSVL.

This chain joins TRBV11-3 and TRBJ2-2; weak D call: TRBD2 (5 bases). Germline V CDR1 and CDR2: SGHNT, YENEEA. This CDR3 has 17 residues. Trimming removed 0 bases at V and 4 bases at J, with 15 bases between. DNA of the CDR3: TGTGCCAGCAGCTTAGATTTACCCCTTGAGGGCACCGGGGAGCTGTTTTTT. Encoded protein: CASSLDLPLEGTGELFF. The full variable domain, rest sourced from reference TRBV11-3 and TRBJ2-2, is EAGVVQSPRYKIIEKKQPVAFWCNPISGHNTLYWYLQNLGQGPELLIRYENEEAVDDSQLPKDRFSAERLKGVDSTLKIQPAELGDSAVYLCASSLDLPLEGTGELFFGEGSRLTVL.

This clone was seen more than once but under ten times. The CDR3 loop is CASSLVIAGGGGEQFF. CDR3 coding DNA: TGTGCCAGCAGCTTAGTAATAGCGGGAGGGGGGGGAGAGCAGTTCTTC. The chain couples TRBV7-2 to TRBJ2-1; TRBD2 matches 11 bases. Germline CDR1 and CDR2: SGHTA and FQGNSA. J was trimmed by 10 bases and V by 1 base; bases with no gene match: 9. This CDR3 has 16 residues. Full variable domain (rest looked up from reference TRBV7-2 and TRBJ2-1): GAGVSQSPSNKVTEKGKDVELRCDPISGHTALYWYRQSLGQGLEFLIYFQGNSAPDKSGLPSDRFSAERTGGSVSTLTIQRTQQEDSAVYLCASSLVIAGGGGEQFFGPGTRLTVL.

This clone was detected only a few times. The V call is TRBV4-3, the J call TRBJ1-4; D is ambiguous. CDR1 is LGHNA and CDR2 is YSLEER in the germline V gene. This CDR3 is built from 15 residues. The V gene lost 0 bases and the J gene lost 0 bases, with 5 bases spanning the gap. Here the CDR3 DNA reads TGCGCCAGCAGCCAAGATGCAGCAACTAATGAAAAACTGTTTTTT. Amino acids: CASSQDAATNEKLFF.

This clone was seen a handful of times. The J gene is TRBJ2-3, the V gene TRBV10-3, with D possibly being TRBD1 (6 bases). The V end was cut by 4 bases, the J end by 1 base, with 9 bases between. Germline CDR1 ENHRY, CDR2 SYGVKD. The CDR3 is 14 residues long. This chain's CDR3 is CAISVEGGTDTQYF. The CDR3 region has the DNA TGTGCCATCAGTGTTGAGGGGGGCACAGATACGCAGTATTTT.

V is TRBV18 and J is TRBJ2-7, with TRBD2 identical over 9 bases. This CDR3 has 15 residues. Germline loops: CDR1 KGHSH, CDR2 LQKENI. V was clipped by 8 bases and J by 7 bases; unmatched bases: 15. Written as DNA, the CDR3 is TGTGCCAGCAACCCTGGGGAAGGACTAGCGTTGGAGCAGTACTTC. Protein: CASNPGEGLALEQYF.

This chain uses TRBV19 with TRBJ1-4, with D possibly being TRBD1 (6 bases). This CDR3 is built from 11 residues. V lost 8 bases to trimming and J lost 14 bases, with 15 bases between them. CDR1 and CDR2 (germline): LNHDA, SQIVND (reference sequence). The CDR3 here is CASQGLTVLFF. In nucleotides, the CDR3 is TGTGCCAGTCAGGGGTTGACGGTCCTGTTTTTT.

CDR3 amino acids: CASSNRDRVYEQYF. CDR3 sequence (DNA): TGTGCCAGCAGCAACCGGGACAGGGTCTACGAGCAGTACTTC. The chain couples TRBV7-8 to TRBJ2-7; 9 bases map to TRBD1. Germline V gives CDR1 SGHVS, CDR2 FQNEAQ. V was pared by 5 bases and J by 3 bases, with 5 bases of the junction left unmatched. The CDR3 spans 14 residues.

This sequence joins TRBV5-1 and TRBJ2-2; 11 positions match TRBD2. The CDR3 has 20 residues. V was pared by 0 bases and J by 1 base, with 11 bases of the junction left unmatched. Germline lookup yields CDR1 SGHRS and CDR2 YFSETQ. The CDR3 protein is CASSLASTSGIWENTGELFF. The CDR3, as DNA: TGCGCCAGCAGCTTGGCCTCGACTAGCGGGATTTGGGAGAACACCGGGGAGCTGTTTTTT.